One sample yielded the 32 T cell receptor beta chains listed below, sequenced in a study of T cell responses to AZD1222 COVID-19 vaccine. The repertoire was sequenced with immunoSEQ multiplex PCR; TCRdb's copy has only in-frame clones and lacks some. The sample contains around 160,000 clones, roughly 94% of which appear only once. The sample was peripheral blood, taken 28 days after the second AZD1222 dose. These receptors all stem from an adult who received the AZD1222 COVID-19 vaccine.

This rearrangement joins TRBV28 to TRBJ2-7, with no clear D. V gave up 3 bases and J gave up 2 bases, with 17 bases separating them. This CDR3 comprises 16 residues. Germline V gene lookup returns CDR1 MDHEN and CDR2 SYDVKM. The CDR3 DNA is TGTGCCAGCAGTTTTCTTCTGAAGGGAATGGCCTACGAGCAGTACTTC. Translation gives CASSFLLKGMAYEQYF.

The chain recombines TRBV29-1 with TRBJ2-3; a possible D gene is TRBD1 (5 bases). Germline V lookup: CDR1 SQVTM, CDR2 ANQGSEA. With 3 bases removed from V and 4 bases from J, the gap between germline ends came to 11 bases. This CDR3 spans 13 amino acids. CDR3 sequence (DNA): TGCAGCGTTGATCAGGCAGGGTCAGATACGCAGTATTTT. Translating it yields CSVDQAGSDTQYF.

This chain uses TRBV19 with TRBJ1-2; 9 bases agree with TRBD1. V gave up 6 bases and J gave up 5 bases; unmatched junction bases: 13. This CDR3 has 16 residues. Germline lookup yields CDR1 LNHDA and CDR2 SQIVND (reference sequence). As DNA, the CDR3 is TGTGCCAGTAGAATTCTTCCGGACAGGGGAATATATGGCTACACCTTC. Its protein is CASRILPDRGIYGYTF. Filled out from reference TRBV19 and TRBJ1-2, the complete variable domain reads DGGITQSPKYLFRKEGQNVTLSCEQNLNHDAMYWYRQDPGQGLRLIYYSQIVNDFQKGDIAEGYSVSREKKESFPLTVTSAQKNPTAFYLCASRILPDRGIYGYTFGSGTRLTVV.

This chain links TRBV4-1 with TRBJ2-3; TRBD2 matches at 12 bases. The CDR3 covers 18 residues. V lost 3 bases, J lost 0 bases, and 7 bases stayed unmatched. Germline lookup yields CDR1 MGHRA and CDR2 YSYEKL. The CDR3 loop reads CASSHETSGGSSTDTQYF. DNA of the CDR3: TGCGCCAGCAGCCACGAGACTAGCGGGGGATCTAGCACAGATACGCAGTATTTT.

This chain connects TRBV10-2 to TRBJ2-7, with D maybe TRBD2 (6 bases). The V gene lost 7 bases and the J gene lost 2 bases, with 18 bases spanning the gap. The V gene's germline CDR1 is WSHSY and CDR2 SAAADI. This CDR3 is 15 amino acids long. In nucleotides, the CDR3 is TGCGCCAGCAACCAAATGGGACTGATTACCTACGAGCAGTACTTC. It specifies CASNQMGLITYEQYF.

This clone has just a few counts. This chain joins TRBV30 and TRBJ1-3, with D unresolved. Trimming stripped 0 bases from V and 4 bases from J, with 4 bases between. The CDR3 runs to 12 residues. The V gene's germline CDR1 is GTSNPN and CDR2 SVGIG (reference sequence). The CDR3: CAWSVGGNTIYF. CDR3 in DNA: TGTGCCTGGAGTGTAGGGGGAAACACCATATATTTT.

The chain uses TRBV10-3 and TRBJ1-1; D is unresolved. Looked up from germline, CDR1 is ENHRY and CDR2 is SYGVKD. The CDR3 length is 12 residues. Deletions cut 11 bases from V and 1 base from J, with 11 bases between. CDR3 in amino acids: CASTDQNTEAFF. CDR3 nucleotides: TGTGCCTCCACCGATCAGAACACTGAAGCTTTCTTT.

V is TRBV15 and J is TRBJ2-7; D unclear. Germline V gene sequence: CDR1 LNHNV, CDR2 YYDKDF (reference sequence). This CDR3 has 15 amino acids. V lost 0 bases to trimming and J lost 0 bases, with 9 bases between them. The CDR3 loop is CATSRDRSFSYEQYF. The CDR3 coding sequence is TGTGCCACCAGCAGAGATCGTTCATTCTCCTACGAGCAGTACTTC.

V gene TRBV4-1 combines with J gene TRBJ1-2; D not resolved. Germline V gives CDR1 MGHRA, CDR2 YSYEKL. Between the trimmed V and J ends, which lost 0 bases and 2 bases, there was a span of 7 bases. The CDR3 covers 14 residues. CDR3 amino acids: CASSQESGNYGYTF. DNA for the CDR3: TGCGCCAGCAGCCAAGAATCCGGGAACTATGGCTACACCTTC.

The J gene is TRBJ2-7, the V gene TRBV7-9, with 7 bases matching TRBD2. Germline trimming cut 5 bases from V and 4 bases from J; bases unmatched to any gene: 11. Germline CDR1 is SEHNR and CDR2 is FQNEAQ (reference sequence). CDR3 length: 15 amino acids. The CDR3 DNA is TGTGCCAGCAGCCAATCGGGGGGACCGTCTTACGAGCAGTACTTC. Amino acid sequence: CASSQSGGPSYEQYF. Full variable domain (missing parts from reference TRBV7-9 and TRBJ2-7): DTGVSQNPRHKITKRGQNVTFRCDPISEHNRLYWYRQTLGQGPEFLTYFQNEAQLEKSRLLSDRFSAERPKGSFSTLEIQRTEQGDSAMYLCASSQSGGPSYEQYFGPGTRLTVT.

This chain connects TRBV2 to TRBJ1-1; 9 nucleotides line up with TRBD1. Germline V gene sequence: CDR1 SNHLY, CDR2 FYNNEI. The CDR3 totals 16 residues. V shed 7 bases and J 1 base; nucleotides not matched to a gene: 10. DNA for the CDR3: TGTGCCAGCATTCTCCCACAGGGGGCCGCGAACACTGAAGCTTTCTTT. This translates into CASILPQGAANTEAFF.

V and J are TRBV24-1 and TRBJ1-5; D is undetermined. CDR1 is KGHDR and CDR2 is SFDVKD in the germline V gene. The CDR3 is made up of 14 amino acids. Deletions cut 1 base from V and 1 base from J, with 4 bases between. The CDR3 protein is CATSDFNSNQPQHF. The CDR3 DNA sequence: TGTGCCACCAGTGATTTTAACAGCAATCAGCCCCAGCATTTT.

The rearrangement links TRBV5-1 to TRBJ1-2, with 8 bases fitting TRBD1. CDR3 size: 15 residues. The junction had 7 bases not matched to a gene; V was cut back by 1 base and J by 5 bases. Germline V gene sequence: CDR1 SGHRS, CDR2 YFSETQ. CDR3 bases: TGCGCCAGCAGCTTGCCCCGGCAGGGGGCGTATGGCTACACCTTC. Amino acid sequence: CASSLPRQGAYGYTF.

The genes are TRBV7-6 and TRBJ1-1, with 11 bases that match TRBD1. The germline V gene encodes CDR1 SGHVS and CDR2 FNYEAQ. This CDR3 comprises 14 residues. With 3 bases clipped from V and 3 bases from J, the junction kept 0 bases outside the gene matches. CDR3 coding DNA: TGTGCCAGCAGCTTGGGACAGGGGGACACTGAAGCTTTCTTT. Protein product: CASSLGQGDTEAFF.

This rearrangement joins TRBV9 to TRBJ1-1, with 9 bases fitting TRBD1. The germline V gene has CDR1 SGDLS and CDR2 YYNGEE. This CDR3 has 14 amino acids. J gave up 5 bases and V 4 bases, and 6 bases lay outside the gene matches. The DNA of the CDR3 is TGTGCCAGCAGCCCCCTGGACAGGGGTACTGAAGCTTTCTTT. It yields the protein CASSPLDRGTEAFF.

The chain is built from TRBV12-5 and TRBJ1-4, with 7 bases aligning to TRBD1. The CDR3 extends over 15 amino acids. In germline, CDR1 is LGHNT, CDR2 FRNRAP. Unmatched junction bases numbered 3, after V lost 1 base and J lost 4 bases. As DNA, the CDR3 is TGTGCTAGTGGTTTGGGACAGGGCCTTAATGAAAAACTGTTTTTT. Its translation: CASGLGQGLNEKLFF.

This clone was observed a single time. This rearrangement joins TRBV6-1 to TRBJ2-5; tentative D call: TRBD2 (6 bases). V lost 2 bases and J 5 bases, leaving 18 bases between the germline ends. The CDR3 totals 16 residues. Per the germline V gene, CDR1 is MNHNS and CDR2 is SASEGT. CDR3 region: CASSEFGGAGRETQYF. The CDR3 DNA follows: TGTGCCAGCAGTGAATTTGGCGGGGCAGGTCGGGAGACCCAGTACTTC.

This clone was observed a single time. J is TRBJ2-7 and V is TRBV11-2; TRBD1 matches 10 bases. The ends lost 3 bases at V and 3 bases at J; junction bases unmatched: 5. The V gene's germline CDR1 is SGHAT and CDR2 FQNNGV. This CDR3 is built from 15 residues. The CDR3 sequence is CASSFRGTGVYEQYF. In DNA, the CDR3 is TGTGCCAGCAGCTTTCGAGGGACAGGGGTCTACGAGCAGTACTTC.

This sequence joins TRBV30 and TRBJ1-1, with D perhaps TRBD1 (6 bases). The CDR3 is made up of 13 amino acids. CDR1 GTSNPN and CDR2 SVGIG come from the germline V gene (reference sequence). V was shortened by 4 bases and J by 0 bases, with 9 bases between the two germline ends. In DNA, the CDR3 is TGTGCCTGGATTTCAGGGGTGAACACTGAAGCTTTCTTT. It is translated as CAWISGVNTEAFF.

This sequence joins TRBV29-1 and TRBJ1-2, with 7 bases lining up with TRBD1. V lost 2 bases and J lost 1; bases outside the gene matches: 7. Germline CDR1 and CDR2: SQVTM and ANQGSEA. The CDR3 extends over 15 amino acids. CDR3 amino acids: CSVESGDSYNYGYTF. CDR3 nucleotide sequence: TGCAGCGTTGAAAGTGGGGACAGTTATAACTATGGCTACACCTTC.

CDR3 coding DNA: TGTGCCAGCAGCGTGGGGGATACTAGATTAGGTTATGGCTACACCTTC. It translates to CASSVGDTRLGYGYTF. The genes are TRBV9 and TRBJ1-2; TRBD1 is a possible D gene (5 bases). CDR1 and CDR2 (germline): SGDLS, YYNGEE. The CDR3 has 16 amino acids. V lost 2 bases and J lost 5, with 19 bases in between.

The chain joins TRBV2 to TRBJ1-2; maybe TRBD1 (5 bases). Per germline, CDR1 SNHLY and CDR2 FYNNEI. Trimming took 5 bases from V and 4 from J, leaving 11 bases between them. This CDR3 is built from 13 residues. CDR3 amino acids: CASSLDSRYGYTF. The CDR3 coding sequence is TGTGCCAGCAGTCTAGACAGCCGCTATGGCTACACCTTC.

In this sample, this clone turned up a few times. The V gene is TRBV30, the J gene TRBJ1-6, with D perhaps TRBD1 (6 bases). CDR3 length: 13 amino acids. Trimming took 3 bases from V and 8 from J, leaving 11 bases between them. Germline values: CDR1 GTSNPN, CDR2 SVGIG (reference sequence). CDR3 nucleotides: TGTGCCTGGAGCGGGGGCATCGATTCACCCCTCCACTTT. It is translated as CAWSGGIDSPLHF.

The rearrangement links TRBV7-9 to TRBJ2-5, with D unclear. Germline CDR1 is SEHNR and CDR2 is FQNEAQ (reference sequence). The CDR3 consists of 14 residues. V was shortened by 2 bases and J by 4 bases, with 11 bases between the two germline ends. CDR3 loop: CASSLRYTGETQYF. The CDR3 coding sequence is TGTGCCAGCAGCTTACGGTACACGGGAGAGACCCAGTACTTC.

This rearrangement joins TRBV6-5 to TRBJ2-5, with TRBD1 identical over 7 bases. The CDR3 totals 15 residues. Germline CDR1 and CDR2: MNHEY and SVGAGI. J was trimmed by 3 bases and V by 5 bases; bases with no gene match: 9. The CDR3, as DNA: TGTGCCAGCAGTCCCGGGACAGTACCCGAAGAGACCCAGTACTTC. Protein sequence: CASSPGTVPEETQYF.

The CDR3: CASSRPGQPYGYTF. CDR3 nucleotide sequence: TGTGCCAGCAGCAGACCGGGACAGCCCTATGGCTACACCTTC. V is TRBV5-4 and J is TRBJ1-2, with 7 nucleotides matching TRBD1. Trimming took 4 bases from V and 4 from J; bases not matched to a gene: 7. Germline-derived CDR1 and CDR2 are SGHNT and YYREEE (reference sequence). This CDR3 region has 14 residues. The variable domain in full, with the rest retrieved from reference TRBV5-4 and TRBJ1-2, is ETGVTQSPTHLIKTRGQQVTLRCSSQSGHNTVSWYQQALGQGPQFIFQYYREEENGRGNFPPRFSGLQFPNYSSELNVNALELDDSALYLCASSRPGQPYGYTFGSGTRLTVV.

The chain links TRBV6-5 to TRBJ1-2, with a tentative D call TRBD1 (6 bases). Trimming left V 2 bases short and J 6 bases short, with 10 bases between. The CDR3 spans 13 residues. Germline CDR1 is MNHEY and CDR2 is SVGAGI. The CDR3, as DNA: TGTGCCAGCAGTTACCTTGACAGGAATGGCTACACCTTC. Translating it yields CASSYLDRNGYTF.

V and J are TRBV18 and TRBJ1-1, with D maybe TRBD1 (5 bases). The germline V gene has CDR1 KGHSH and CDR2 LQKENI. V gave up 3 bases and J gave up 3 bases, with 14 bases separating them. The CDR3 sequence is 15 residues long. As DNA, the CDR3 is TGTGCCAGCTCACCTATCAGGGCCCGGGACACTGAAGCTTTCTTT. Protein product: CASSPIRARDTEAFF. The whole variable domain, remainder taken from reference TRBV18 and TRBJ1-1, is NAGVMQNPRHLVRRRGQEARLRCSPMKGHSHVYWYRQLPEEGLKFMVYLQKENIIDESGMPKERFSAEFPKEGPSILRIQQVVRGDSAAYFCASSPIRARDTEAFFGQGTRLTVV.

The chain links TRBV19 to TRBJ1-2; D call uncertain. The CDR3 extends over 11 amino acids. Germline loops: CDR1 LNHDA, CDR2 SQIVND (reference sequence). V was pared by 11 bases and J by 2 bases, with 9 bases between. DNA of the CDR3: TGTGCCGTTGAGGGCAACTATGGCTACACCTTC. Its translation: CAVEGNYGYTF.

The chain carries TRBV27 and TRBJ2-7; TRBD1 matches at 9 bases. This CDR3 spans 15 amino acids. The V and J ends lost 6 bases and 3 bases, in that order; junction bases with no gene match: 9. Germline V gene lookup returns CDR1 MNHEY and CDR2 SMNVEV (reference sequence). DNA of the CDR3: TGTGCCAGCAGCCCCGGGACAGGGTTTCTCTACGAGCAGTACTTC. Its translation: CASSPGTGFLYEQYF.

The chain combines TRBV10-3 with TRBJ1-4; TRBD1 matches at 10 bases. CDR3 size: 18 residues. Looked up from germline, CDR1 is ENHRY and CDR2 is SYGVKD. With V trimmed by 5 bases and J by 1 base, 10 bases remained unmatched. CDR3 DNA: TGTGCCATCAGTAGCGACAGGGGGCGGCGTGTAACTAATGAAAAACTGTTTTTT. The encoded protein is CAISSDRGRRVTNEKLFF.

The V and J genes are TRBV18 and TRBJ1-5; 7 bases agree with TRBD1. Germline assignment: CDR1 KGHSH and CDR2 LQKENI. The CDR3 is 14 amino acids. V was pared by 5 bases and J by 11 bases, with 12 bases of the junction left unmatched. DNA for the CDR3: TGTGCCAGCTCAACAACAGGGGAGCCCTCGGCCCAGCATTTT. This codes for CASSTTGEPSAQHF. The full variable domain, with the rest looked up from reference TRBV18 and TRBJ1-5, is NAGVMQNPRHLVRRRGQEARLRCSPMKGHSHVYWYRQLPEEGLKFMVYLQKENIIDESGMPKERFSAEFPKEGPSILRIQQVVRGDSAAYFCASSTTGEPSAQHFGDGTRLSIL.